This TCR beta chain was sequenced during a study of graft-versus-host responses after intestinal transplantation (dated by TCRdb to the early 2020s). For the wider study: The transplants that recipients got were multivisceral, liver-intestinal, or isolated intestinal. Donor T cell macrochimerism was defined as a peak of at least 4% donor T cells among recipient peripheral blood mononuclear cells. Rather than going through the commercial service, samples from a few later patients were sequenced in-house on an Illumina MiSeq and processed with MiXCR. Anti-thymocyte globulin induction was given to all recipients, followed by maintenance tacrolimus and steroids for 2 to 4 years. After intestinal transplantation, graft-versus-host and host-versus-graft alloreactive T cell clones in the graft, circulation and bone marrow were tracked using bulk TCR-beta CDR3 sequencing. Of the 20 to 25 intestinal transplant recipients enrolled in the cohort, one of whom was a retransplant, a few patients without pretransplant specimens were excluded. To identify alloreactive clones, pre-transplant mixed lymphocyte reaction products were sequenced and compared with unstimulated pre-transplant donor and recipient T cells.

CDR3 length: 11 amino acids, cysteine to phenylalanine. Only the CDR3 portion is preserved as DNA: 33 bases, with reading frame beginning at the first base. The junction carries 9 bases between V and J, which are trimmed by 10 bases and 3 bases respectively. Via the germline V gene, CDR1 is MNHEY and CDR2 SVGAGI. Results the study describes overall, beyond this receptor: GvH clones were detected in recipient bone marrow, and some of these GvH clones were observed earlier in ileal mucosa or blood, consistent with an intestinal mucosal origin. Early after transplant, declines in HvG clones were associated with peak levels of circulating GvH clones. The conclusions were limited by the relatively low number and heterogeneity of the intestinal transplant patients. In patients with donor T cell macrochimerism, the allografts had high GvH to HvG T cell clonal ratios.

A few counts support this clone. Base-call qualities are not available, and no considerably larger clone is one nucleotide away. The time point tag for this specimen amounts to: cells obtained before transplantation from donor or recipient. In the mixed lymphocyte reactions, 200,000 CFSE-labeled pre-transplant responders were plated with 200,000 irradiated violet-dye-labeled stimulators and cultured for approximately six days. Proliferating CD3+CD4+CFSE-low and CD3+CD8+CFSE-low responder cells were FACS-sorted on a BD Influx sorter after the mixed lymphocyte reaction. Receptors were amplified or captured by the immunoSEQ multiplex PCR assay. For most patients, genomic DNA was isolated with the Qiagen DNeasy Blood and Tissue Kit and sent frozen to Adaptive Biotechnologies for TCR sequencing. For most patients, high-throughput TCR-beta CDR3 sequencing of genomic DNA was performed by Adaptive Biotechnologies. Per the source publication's procedure: TCR sequencing data for over 15 patients were retrieved from Adaptive's ImmunoSEQ software; three other patients were processed with MiXCR and VDJtools. To correct CD4 versus CD8 sorting errors, any sequence found in both subsets at a frequency ratio below 5:1 was removed. Because the origin of CDR3 nucleotide sequences shared between donor and recipient could not be assigned, those sequences were removed. At least 2-fold expansion over unstimulated cells and a minimum CFSE-low frequency of 0.002% (template counts) or 0.001% (read counts) were required for clones to be classified as alloreactive. Clones detected in sequenced pre-transplant spleen, lymph node, or MLR CFSE-low populations of the donor or recipient were defined as mappable. Cumulative frequency of alloreactive clones was calculated as a percentage of all sequences weighted by copy number. Entries here come from immuneACCESS through TCRdb and include only in-frame sequences with V and J called. Some clones fail to appear in such tables; in the studies checked, an unresolved V gene covers under half of the shortfall, and the cause of the remainder is unknown. V, J and clone size derive from that table, while D and trimming were established from the DNA sequence. The sample has about 18,000 clones on record, roughly 40% of them singletons. The ten most abundant clones make up 0.9% of the sample.

The rearranged segments are TRBV6-5 and TRBJ1-2; no D gene can be assigned with confidence. The sequence came from a human patient who received an intestinal transplant. The sample here was alloreactive CD4+ T cells from a mixed lymphocyte reaction culture, taken before intestinal transplant. In light of the paper, this sample's cell subset or site label describes: CFSE-low proliferating T cells sorted from approximately 6-day pre-transplant mixed lymphocyte reaction (GvH or HvG direction). The CDR3 is CAIEADYGYTF. The bases read TGTGCCATCGAGGCGGACTATGGCTACACCTTC.